This T cell receptor (beta chain) was recovered during a study of CD8+ T cells in alopecia areata. Study information: Oral tofacitinib (5 to 10 mg twice daily) was administered to treated patients.

In each case, RNA was isolated and then reverse transcribed into cDNA as the sequencing template. Clones were read by immunoSEQ multiplex PCR, and TCRdb kept only the in-frame ones, dropping some. The sample holds 150,000 to 200,000 clones, roughly 66% seen once. This clone showed up just a few times. The antigen remains unidentified. A junction boundary mismatches the germline segment, possibly from a read error. Study-level results: Mice gave a clearer picture of TCR sharing than patients did, possibly for HLA-related reasons.

Germline V lookup: CDR1 SGHAT, CDR2 FQNNGV. The CDR3 has 13 residues. Lesional scalp punch biopsies and peripheral blood were collected from alopecia areata patients. The sample here was CD8+ T cells sorted from blood, taken at week 0. The chain has TRBV11-2 and TRBJ2-2, with D perhaps TRBD1 or TRBD2 (7 bases each). This sequence was found in a human donor with alopecia areata. CDR3 in amino acids: CASQGGATRELFF. CDR3 nucleotides: TGTGCCAGCCAGGGGGGGGCCACCCGGGAGCTGTTTTTT.